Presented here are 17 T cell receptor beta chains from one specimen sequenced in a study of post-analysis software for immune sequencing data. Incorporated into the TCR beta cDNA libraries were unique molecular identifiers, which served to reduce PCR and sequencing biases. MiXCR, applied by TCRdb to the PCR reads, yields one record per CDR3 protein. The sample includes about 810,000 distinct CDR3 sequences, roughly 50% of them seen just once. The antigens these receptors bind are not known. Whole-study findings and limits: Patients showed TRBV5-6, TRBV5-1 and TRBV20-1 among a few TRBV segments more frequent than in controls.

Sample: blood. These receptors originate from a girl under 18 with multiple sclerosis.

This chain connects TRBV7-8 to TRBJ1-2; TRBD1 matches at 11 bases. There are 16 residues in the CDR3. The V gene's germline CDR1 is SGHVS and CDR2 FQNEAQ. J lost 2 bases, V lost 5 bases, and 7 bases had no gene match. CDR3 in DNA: TGTGCCAGCAGCGTCCGGGACAGGGGGACCAACTATGGCTACACCTTC. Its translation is CASSVRDRGTNYGYTF.

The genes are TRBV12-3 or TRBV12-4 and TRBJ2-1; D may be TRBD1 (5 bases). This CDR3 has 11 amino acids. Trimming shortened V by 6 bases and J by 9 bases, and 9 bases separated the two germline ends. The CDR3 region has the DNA TGTGCCAGCAGAACAGGACCTGAGCAGTTCTTC. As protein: CASRTGPEQFF.

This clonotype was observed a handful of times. The CDR3 loop reads CASSPGTHYGYTF. CDR3 DNA: TGTGCCAGCAGCCCCGGGACCCACTATGGCTACACCTTC. The rearrangement joins TRBV6-5 to TRBJ1-2; maybe TRBD1 (5 bases). V lost 6 bases and J lost 3, with 11 bases in between. The germline V gene encodes CDR1 MNHEY and CDR2 SVGAGI. The CDR3 loop spans 13 amino acids.

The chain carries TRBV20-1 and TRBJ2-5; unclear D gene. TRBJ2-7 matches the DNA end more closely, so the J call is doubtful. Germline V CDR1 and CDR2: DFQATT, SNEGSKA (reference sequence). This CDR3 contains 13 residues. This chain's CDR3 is CSARGSGPNEQYF. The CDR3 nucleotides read TGCAGTGCTAGAGGCTCAGGTCCCAACGAGCAGTACTTC.

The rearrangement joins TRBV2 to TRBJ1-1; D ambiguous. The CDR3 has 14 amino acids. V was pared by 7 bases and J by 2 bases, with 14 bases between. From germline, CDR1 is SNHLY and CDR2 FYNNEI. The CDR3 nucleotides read TGTGCCAGCACGGGAGGAACTATAAACACTGAAGCTTTCTTT. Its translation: CASTGGTINTEAFF. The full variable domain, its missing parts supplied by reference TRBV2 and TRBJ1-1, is EPEVTQTPSHQVTQMGQEVILRCVPISNHLYFYWYRQILGQKVEFLVSFYNNEISEKSEIFDDQFSVERPDGSNFTLKIRSTKLEDSAMYFCASTGGTINTEAFFGQGTRLTVV.

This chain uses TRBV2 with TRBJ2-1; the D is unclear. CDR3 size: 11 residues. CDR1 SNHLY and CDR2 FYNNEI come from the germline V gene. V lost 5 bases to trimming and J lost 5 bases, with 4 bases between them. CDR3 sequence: CASSIDNEQFF. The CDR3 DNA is TGTGCCAGCAGTATAGACAATGAGCAGTTCTTC.

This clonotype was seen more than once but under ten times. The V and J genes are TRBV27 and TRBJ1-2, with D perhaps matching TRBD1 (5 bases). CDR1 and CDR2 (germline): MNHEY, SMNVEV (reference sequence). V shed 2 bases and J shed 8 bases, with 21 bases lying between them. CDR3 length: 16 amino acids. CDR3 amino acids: CASSLGGTSVIYGYTF. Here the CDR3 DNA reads TGTGCCAGCAGTTTAGGGGGGACTTCTGTGATATACGGCTACACCTTC.

CDR3 region: CASSEAGLGAGNYGYTF. CDR3 bases: TGTGCCAGCAGTGAAGCAGGTCTGGGGGCTGGGAACTATGGCTACACCTTC. The genes are TRBV6-1 and TRBJ1-2, with D possibly being TRBD1 (6 bases). The V end was cut by 0 bases, the J end by 2 bases, with 16 bases between. CDR3 length: 17 residues. From germline, CDR1 is MNHNS and CDR2 SASEGT.

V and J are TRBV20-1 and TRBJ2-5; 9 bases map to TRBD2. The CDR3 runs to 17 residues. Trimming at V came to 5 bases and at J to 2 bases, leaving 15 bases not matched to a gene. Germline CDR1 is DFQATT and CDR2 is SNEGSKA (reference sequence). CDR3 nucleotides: TGCAGTGCTCGGCAGGGCGGGAGGGCCGTTTGGCAAGAGACCCAGTACTTC. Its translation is CSARQGGRAVWQETQYF.

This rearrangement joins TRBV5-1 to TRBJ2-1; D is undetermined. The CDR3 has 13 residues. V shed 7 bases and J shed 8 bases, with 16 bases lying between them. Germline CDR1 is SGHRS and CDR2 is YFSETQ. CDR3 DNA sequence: TGCGCCAGCGCCAGCGCCCCATTGGATGAGCAGTTCTTC. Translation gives CASASAPLDEQFF.

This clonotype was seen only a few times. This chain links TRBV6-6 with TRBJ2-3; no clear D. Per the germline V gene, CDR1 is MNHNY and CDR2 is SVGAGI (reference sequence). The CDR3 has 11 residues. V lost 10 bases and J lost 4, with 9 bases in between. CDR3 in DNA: TGTGCCACCACCCGCGCAGATACGCAGTATTTT. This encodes CATTRADTQYF.

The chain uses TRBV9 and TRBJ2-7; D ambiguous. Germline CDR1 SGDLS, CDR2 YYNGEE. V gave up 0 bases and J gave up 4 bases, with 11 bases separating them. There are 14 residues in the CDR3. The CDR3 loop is CASSVELGSYEQYF. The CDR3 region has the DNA TGTGCCAGCAGCGTAGAACTTGGTTCTTACGAGCAGTACTTC. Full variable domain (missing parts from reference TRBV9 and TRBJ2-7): DSGVTQTPKHLITATGQRVTLRCSPRSGDLSVYWYQQSLDQGLQFLIQYYNGEERAKGNILERFSAQQFPDLHSELNLSSLELGDSALYFCASSVELGSYEQYFGPGTRLTVT.

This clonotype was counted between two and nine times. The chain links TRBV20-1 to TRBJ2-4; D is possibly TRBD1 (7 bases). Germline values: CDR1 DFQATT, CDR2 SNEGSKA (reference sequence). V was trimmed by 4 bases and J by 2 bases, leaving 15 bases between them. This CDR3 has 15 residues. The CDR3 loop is CSANDRDSPKNIQYF. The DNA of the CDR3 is TGCAGTGCTAACGACAGGGACTCCCCCAAAAACATTCAGTACTTC.

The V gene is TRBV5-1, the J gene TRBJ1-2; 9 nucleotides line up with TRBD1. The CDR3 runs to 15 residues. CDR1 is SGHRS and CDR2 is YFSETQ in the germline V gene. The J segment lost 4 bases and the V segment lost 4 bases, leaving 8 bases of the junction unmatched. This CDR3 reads CASSKGQGLSYGYTF. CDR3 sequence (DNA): TGCGCCAGCAGCAAGGGACAGGGACTTTCCTATGGCTACACCTTC.

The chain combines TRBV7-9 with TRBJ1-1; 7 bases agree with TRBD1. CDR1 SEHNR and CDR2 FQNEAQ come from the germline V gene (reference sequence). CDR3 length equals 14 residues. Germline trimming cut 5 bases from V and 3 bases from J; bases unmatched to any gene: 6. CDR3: CASSRRQGDTEAFF. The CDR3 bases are TGTGCCAGCAGCAGACGACAGGGAGACACTGAAGCTTTCTTT.

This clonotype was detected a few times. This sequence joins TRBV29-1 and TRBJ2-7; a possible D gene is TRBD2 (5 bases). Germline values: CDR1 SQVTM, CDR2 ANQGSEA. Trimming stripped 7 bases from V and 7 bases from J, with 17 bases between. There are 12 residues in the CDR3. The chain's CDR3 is CSAKGEGAEQYF. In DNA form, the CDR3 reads TGCAGCGCCAAAGGCGAGGGCGCGGAGCAGTACTTC.

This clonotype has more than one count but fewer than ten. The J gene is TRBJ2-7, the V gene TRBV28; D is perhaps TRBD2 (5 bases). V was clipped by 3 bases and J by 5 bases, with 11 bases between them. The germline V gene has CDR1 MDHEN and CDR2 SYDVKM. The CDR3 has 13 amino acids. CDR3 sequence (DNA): TGTGCCAGCAGTTTTGGCCTAGCCGACGAGCAGTACTTC. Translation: CASSFGLADEQYF.